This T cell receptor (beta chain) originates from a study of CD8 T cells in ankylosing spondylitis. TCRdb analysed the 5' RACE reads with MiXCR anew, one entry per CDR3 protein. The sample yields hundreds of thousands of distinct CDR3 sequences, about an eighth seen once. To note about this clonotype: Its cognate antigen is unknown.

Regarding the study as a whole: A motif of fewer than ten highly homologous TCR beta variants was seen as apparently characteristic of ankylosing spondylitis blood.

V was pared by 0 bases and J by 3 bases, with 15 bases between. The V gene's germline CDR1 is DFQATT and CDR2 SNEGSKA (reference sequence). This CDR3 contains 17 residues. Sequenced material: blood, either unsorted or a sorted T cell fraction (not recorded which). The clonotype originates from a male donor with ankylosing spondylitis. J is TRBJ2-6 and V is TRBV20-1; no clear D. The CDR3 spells CSARDPGSLRGANVLTF. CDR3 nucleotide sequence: TGCAGTGCTAGAGATCCGGGCAGCCTCCGTGGGGCCAACGTCCTGACTTTC.